Shown below are 25 T cell receptor beta chains from a single sample sequenced in a study of Graves' ophthalmopathy and Graves' hyperthyroidism. As the template, RNA transcripts were used to amplify TCR beta CDR3 regions. The authors performed first-round RT-PCR with HTBI primers and then a second-round multiplex PCR. TCRdb ran MiXCR on the multiplex PCR reads and lists one entry per CDR3 protein. The table includes 210,000 or so distinct CDR3 sequences, over 25% detected once. The sample comprised peripheral blood. The receptors originated from a man in his forties or fifties with Graves' ophthalmopathy.

This clonotype has ten or more counts. This chain links TRBV12-3 or TRBV12-4 with TRBJ2-2; TRBD1 matches 12 bases. CDR3 length equals 18 residues. Trimming took 6 bases from V and 7 from J; bases not matched to a gene: 15. CDR3 nucleotide sequence: TGTGCCAGCAGGCTCCGCGTCAGGGACAGGGGGCAGTTCGGGGAGCTGTTTTTT. It is translated as CASRLRVRDRGQFGELFF.

Ten or more counts support this clonotype. The chain employs TRBV7-2 and TRBJ2-2; possible D gene TRBD1, 6 bases. This CDR3 comprises 13 residues. V shed 1 base and J shed 6 bases, with 6 bases lying between them. Germline V CDR1 and CDR2: SGHTA, FQGNSA. This CDR3 reads CASSLDRAGELFF. CDR3 in DNA: TGTGCCAGCAGCTTAGACAGGGCCGGGGAGCTGTTTTTT.

This clonotype was recorded a few times. The V call is TRBV2, the J call TRBJ1-6; no clear D. Trimming shortened V by 8 bases and J by 9 bases, and 14 bases separated the two germline ends. The CDR3 sequence is 13 residues long. CDR1 is SNHLY, CDR2 FYNNEI, per germline. The DNA of the CDR3 is TGTGCCAGCTACCCGGGAGTCACTTCACCCCTCCACTTT. Its protein is CASYPGVTSPLHF.

This clonotype was counted ten times or more. J is TRBJ2-2 and V is TRBV12-3 or TRBV12-4; maybe TRBD2 (5 bases). The CDR3 totals 14 residues. The V gene lost 3 bases and the J gene lost 7 bases, with 12 bases spanning the gap. The CDR3 here is CASSLEGLGGELFF. In nucleotides, the CDR3 is TGTGCCAGCAGTTTGGAAGGACTTGGCGGGGAGCTGTTTTTT.

This clonotype was recorded at least ten times. The chain combines TRBV7-3 with TRBJ2-7; no reliable D call. V was trimmed by 0 bases and J by 6 bases, leaving 15 bases between them. Germline CDR1 SGHTA, CDR2 FQGTGA. The CDR3 length is 15 residues. In nucleotides, the CDR3 is TGTGCCAGCAGCTTAACGGTAGGCCTCACTGCCGAGCAGTACTTC. Translation gives CASSLTVGLTAEQYF. Combining the CDR3 with reference TRBV7-3 and TRBJ2-7 gives the whole variable domain GAGVSQTPSNKVTEKGKYVELRCDPISGHTALYWYRQSLGQGPEFLIYFQGTGAADDSGLPNDRFFAVRPEGSVSTLKIQRTERGDSAVYLCASSLTVGLTAEQYFGPGTRLTVT.

With regard to this clonotype: No DNA is shown, since the ends of the CDR3 on it are uncertain; the CDR3 is the one TCRdb lists. The CDR3 spells CASSFYICSVQLAGTYEQYF. The J gene is TRBJ2-7, the V gene TRBV7-2; no DNA check was done on the table's D call, TRBD2. Including both end residues, the CDR3 is 20 amino acids long. Germline V CDR1 and CDR2: SGHTA, FQGNSA.

V usage is TRBV6-2 or TRBV6-3 and J usage is TRBJ2-7; D is ambiguous. V was shortened by 7 bases and J by 6 bases, with 19 bases between the two germline ends. The CDR3 runs to 14 residues. Germline V lookup: CDR1 MNHEY, CDR2 SVGEGT. This chain's CDR3 is CASTPRWVQPEQYF. In DNA, the CDR3 is TGTGCCAGCACCCCCCGGTGGGTTCAGCCCGAGCAGTACTTC.

This clonotype has a count of ten or more. The chain links TRBV12-3 or TRBV12-4 to TRBJ2-5; perhaps TRBD2 as D (5 bases). Trimming left V 2 bases short and J 2 bases short, with 12 bases between. The CDR3 has 15 amino acids. CDR3 amino acids: CASSLSGPRQETQYF. The DNA of the CDR3 is TGTGCCAGCAGTTTAAGCGGACCCCGGCAAGAGACCCAGTACTTC.

The genes are TRBV28 and TRBJ2-2; unclear D gene. V was pared by 8 bases and J by 2 bases, with 15 bases between. Germline V gene lookup returns CDR1 MDHEN and CDR2 SYDVKM. This CDR3 is 15 amino acids long. The CDR3 loop reads CASVGNRDNTGELFF. The CDR3 DNA reads TGTGCCAGCGTTGGCAATAGGGATAACACCGGGGAGCTGTTTTTT.

This clonotype was seen at least ten times. The rearrangement joins TRBV10-1 to TRBJ1-1; tentative D call: TRBD1 (5 bases). Trimming pared 2 bases from V and 8 bases from J, leaving 12 bases between. CDR1 is WNHNN and CDR2 is SYGVQD in the germline V gene (reference sequence). The CDR3 has 13 amino acids. The CDR3 is CASSETAGLEAFF. CDR3 nucleotide sequence: TGCGCCAGCAGTGAGACGGCAGGGCTAGAAGCTTTCTTT.

This clonotype was seen at least ten times. This chain uses TRBV5-1 with TRBJ2-5, with 8 bases fitting TRBD1. V trimming: 0 bases; J trimming: 0 bases; junction bases outside the gene matches: 1. The germline V gene encodes CDR1 SGHRS and CDR2 YFSETQ. This CDR3 is built from 15 residues. The CDR3 nucleotides are TGCGCCAGCAGCTTGGGGACAGGGAACCAAGAGACCCAGTACTTC. This sequence encodes CASSLGTGNQETQYF.

This clonotype appeared many times. V usage is TRBV6-1 and J usage is TRBJ1-6; no clear D gene. Trimming left V 2 bases short and J 4 bases short, with 9 bases between. CDR3 length: 15 amino acids. Germline-derived CDR1 and CDR2 are MNHNS and SASEGT. CDR3 nucleotide sequence: TGTGCCAGCAGTGAAACAGCGACTTATAATTCACCCCTCCACTTT. Protein product: CASSETATYNSPLHF.

This clonotype appeared once. The V gene is TRBV6-2 or TRBV6-3, the J gene TRBJ2-7, with 10 bases lining up with TRBD1. The V segment lost 2 bases and the J segment 1 base; nucleotides outside the gene matches: 2. There are 15 residues in the CDR3. Germline CDR1 and CDR2: MNHEY and SVGEGT. CDR3 in DNA: TGTGCCAGCAGTTACGGGGACAGGGGTTCCTACGAGCAGTACTTC. Protein sequence: CASSYGDRGSYEQYF.

This chain links TRBV12-3 or TRBV12-4 with TRBJ1-1, with D possibly TRBD1 on 6 matching bases. This CDR3 contains 13 residues. Trimming cost V 5 bases and J 10 bases, with 17 bases left between them. The chain's CDR3 is CASSPTTGKSAFF. As DNA, the CDR3 is TGTGCCAGCAGTCCGACCACAGGGAAGTCAGCTTTCTTT.

This clonotype showed up just a few times. The V and J genes are TRBV24-1 and TRBJ2-5, with D tentatively TRBD1 (6 bases). The germline V gene has CDR1 KGHDR and CDR2 SFDVKD. V lost 3 bases and J 4 bases, leaving 14 bases between the germline ends. CDR3 length: 15 residues. The CDR3 spells CATSDATGFGETQYF. CDR3 coding DNA: TGTGCCACCAGTGATGCTACAGGGTTCGGAGAGACCCAGTACTTC.

The table lists this clonotype with many counts. The V call is TRBV10-3, the J call TRBJ1-5; 8 bases fit TRBD1. Trimming took 0 bases from V and 7 from J; bases not matched to a gene: 5. The CDR3 consists of 15 residues. Germline CDR1 ENHRY, CDR2 SYGVKD. CDR3 sequence (DNA): TGTGCCATCAGTGAGTCGACACAGGGGGAGCAGCCCCAGCATTTT. It specifies CAISESTQGEQPQHF.

This clonotype was found many times. This chain joins TRBV20-1 and TRBJ1-5; D is unresolved. This CDR3 has 13 residues. The germline V gene encodes CDR1 DFQATT and CDR2 SNEGSKA (reference sequence). The CDR3 region is CRENSPYNQPQHF. CDR3 bases: TGCAGGGAGAACAGTCCCTACAATCAGCCCCAGCATTTT.

The CDR3 DNA is TGTGCCAGCAGTCCCCCGGGATCTCAAGAGACCCAGTACTTC. Its translation: CASSPPGSQETQYF. This chain connects TRBV28 to TRBJ2-5, with D possibly matching TRBD2 (5 bases). Germline CDR1 is MDHEN and CDR2 is SYDVKM. The V gene lost 5 bases and the J gene lost 2 bases, with 12 bases spanning the gap. The CDR3 spans 14 residues.

The chain links TRBV30 to TRBJ2-5; D is uncertain. The CDR3 runs 12 residues. V was shortened by 2 bases and J by 2 bases, with 6 bases between the two germline ends. Germline CDR1 is GTSNPN and CDR2 is SVGIG (reference sequence). The CDR3 DNA sequence: TGTGCCTGGAGTCCCGGTCAAGAGACCCAGTACTTC. It codes for CAWSPGQETQYF.

This clonotype was counted ten times or more. This rearrangement joins TRBV10-3 to TRBJ2-7, with D possibly TRBD2 on 7 matching bases. CDR1 is ENHRY, CDR2 SYGVKD, per germline. The CDR3 is 13 residues long. The germline V and J ends were trimmed by 10 bases and 3 bases, with 16 bases remaining between them. CDR3: CATTGRGNYEQYF. The CDR3 DNA reads as TGTGCCACTACAGGGAGGGGAAACTACGAGCAGTACTTC.

Ten or more counts support this clonotype. For the CDR3, the DNA is TGTGCCAGTAGTATAGATGTGGCCTACGAGCAGTACTTC. Its translation: CASSIDVAYEQYF. V is TRBV19 and J is TRBJ2-7; D remains unclear. Germline CDR1 reads LNHDA; CDR2 reads SQIVND (reference sequence). V was trimmed by 0 bases and J by 2 bases, leaving 5 bases between them. The CDR3 loop spans 13 amino acids. Using reference TRBV19 and TRBJ2-7 for the parts outside the CDR3, the full variable domain is DGGITQSPKYLFRKEGQNVTLSCEQNLNHDAMYWYRQDPGQGLRLIYYSQIVNDFQKGDIAEGYSVSREKKESFPLTVTSAQKNPTAFYLCASSIDVAYEQYFGPGTRLTVT.

This clonotype was seen ten or more times. The chain combines TRBV13 with TRBJ2-7, with D unresolved. Germline V CDR1 and CDR2: PRHDT, FYEKMQ (reference sequence). V was shortened by 5 bases and J by 6 bases, with 11 bases between the two germline ends. The CDR3 sequence is 12 residues long. The DNA of the CDR3 is TGTGCCAGCAGCCAAAATACCGTCGAGCAGTACTTC. It specifies CASSQNTVEQYF.

The chain is built from TRBV15 and TRBJ1-5, with 7 bases that match TRBD1. Germline loops: CDR1 LNHNV, CDR2 YYDKDF (reference sequence). The trim removed 4 bases at V and 4 bases at J, leaving 4 bases unmatched. The CDR3 has 14 residues. The CDR3, as DNA: TGTGCCACCAGCAACAGGGGAGAGAATCAGCCCCAGCATTTT. The encoded protein is CATSNRGENQPQHF.

V gene TRBV7-9 combines with J gene TRBJ2-4; D ambiguous. CDR1 and CDR2 from the germline V gene are SEHNR and FQNEAQ (reference sequence). The CDR3 is 13 residues long. V dropped 5 bases and J dropped 9 bases, with 14 bases sitting between them. The CDR3 DNA reads as TGTGCCAGCAGCCCCGACACTTCGTTCATTCAGTACTTC. This gives the protein CASSPDTSFIQYF.

The rearrangement uses TRBV6-1 and TRBJ2-6, with no clear D. This CDR3 region has 11 residues. Germline assignment: CDR1 MNHNS and CDR2 SASEGT. The CDR3: CSVSGANVLTF. The CDR3 DNA reads TGTTCCGTATCTGGGGCCAACGTCCTGACTTTC.